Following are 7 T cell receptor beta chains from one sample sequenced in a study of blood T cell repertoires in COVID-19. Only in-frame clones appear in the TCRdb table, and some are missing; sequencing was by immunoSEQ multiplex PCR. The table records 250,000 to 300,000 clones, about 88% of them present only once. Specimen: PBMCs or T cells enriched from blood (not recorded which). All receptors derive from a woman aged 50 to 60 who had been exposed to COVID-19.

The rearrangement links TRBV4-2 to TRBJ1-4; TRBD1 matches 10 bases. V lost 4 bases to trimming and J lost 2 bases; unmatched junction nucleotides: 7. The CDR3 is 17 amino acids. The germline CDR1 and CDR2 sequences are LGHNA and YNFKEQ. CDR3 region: CASSLGTGAWTNEKLFF. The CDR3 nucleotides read TGTGCCAGCAGCCTGGGGACAGGGGCTTGGACTAATGAAAAACTGTTTTTT.

The CDR3 is CASSTARLDYGYTF. The CDR3 bases are TGCGCCAGCAGCACGGCCAGGCTTGACTATGGCTACACCTTC. V and J are TRBV5-1 and TRBJ1-2, with D unclear. Germline V gives CDR1 SGHRS, CDR2 YFSETQ. The CDR3 length is 14 residues. V lost 4 bases to trimming and J lost 3 bases, with 13 bases between them.

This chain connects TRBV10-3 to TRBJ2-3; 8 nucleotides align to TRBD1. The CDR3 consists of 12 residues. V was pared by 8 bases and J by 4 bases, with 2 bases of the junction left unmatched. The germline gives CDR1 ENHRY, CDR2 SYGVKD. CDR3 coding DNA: TGTGCCATCGGACAGGGCCCAGATACGCAGTATTTT. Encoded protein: CAIGQGPDTQYF.

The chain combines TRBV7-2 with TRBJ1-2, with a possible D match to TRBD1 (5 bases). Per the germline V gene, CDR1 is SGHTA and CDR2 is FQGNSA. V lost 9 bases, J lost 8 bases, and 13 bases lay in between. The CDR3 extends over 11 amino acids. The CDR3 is CARRGGGGYTF. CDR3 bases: TGTGCCAGAAGGGGAGGAGGAGGCTACACCTTC.

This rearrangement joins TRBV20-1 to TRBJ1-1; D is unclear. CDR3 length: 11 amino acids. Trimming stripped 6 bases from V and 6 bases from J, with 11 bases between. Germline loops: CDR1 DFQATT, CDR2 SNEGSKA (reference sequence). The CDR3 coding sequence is TGCAGTGCCACGGGATTCTCTGAAGCTTTCTTT. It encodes CSATGFSEAFF.

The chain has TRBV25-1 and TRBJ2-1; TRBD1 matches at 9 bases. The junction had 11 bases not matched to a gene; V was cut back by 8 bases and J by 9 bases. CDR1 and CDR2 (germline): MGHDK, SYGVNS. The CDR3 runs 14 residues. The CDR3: CASGGQGFNSEQFF. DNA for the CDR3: TGTGCCAGCGGGGGACAGGGCTTTAACTCTGAGCAGTTCTTC.

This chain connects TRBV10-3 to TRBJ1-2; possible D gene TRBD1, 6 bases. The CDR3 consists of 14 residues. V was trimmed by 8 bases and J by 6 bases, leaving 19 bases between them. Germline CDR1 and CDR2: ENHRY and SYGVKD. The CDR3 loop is CAIQGRRGENGYTF. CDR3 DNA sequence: TGTGCCATCCAGGGGCGGCGGGGGGAAAATGGCTACACCTTC.